A single sample gave rise to the 23 T cell receptor beta chains below, sequenced in a study of blood T cell repertoires in COVID-19. TCRdb's table, derived via immunoSEQ multiplex PCR, lists solely in-frame clones and lacks some. The data contain tens of thousands of clones, approximately 81% of them seen just once; the ten biggest clones take up about 4%. Sequencing was carried out using PBMCs or T cells enriched from blood (not recorded which). The receptor set was obtained from a middle-aged woman with acute COVID-19.

V gene TRBV27 combines with J gene TRBJ1-1; 7 bases are shared with TRBD1. Germline V CDR1 and CDR2: MNHEY, SMNVEV (reference sequence). This CDR3 region has 15 residues. With 4 bases clipped from V and 5 bases from J, the junction kept 10 bases outside the gene matches. For the CDR3, the DNA is TGTGCCAGCAGTTGGGCCCGGACAGGCCGGACTGAAGCTTTCTTT. Translation gives CASSWARTGRTEAFF.

The genes are TRBV7-6 and TRBJ2-3, with 12 bases that match TRBD2. This CDR3 region has 16 residues. The ends lost 5 bases at V and 2 bases at J; junction bases unmatched: 5. The germline gives CDR1 SGHVS, CDR2 FNYEAQ. The CDR3: CASSPWTSGTTDTQYF. DNA of the CDR3: TGTGCCAGCAGCCCGTGGACTAGCGGGACCACAGATACGCAGTATTTT.

This rearrangement joins TRBV12-5 to TRBJ2-1; D unresolved. The CDR3 sequence is 12 residues long. Germline CDR1 is LGHNT and CDR2 is FRNRAP. V was cut by 1 base and J by 4 bases, with 2 bases left in between. The chain's CDR3 is CASGLAYNEQFF. CDR3 nucleotide sequence: TGTGCTAGTGGTTTGGCGTACAATGAGCAGTTCTTC. Filled out from reference TRBV12-5 and TRBJ2-1, the complete variable domain reads DARVTQTPRHKVTEMGQEVTMRCQPILGHNTVFWYRQTMMQGLELLAYFRNRAPLDDSGMPKDRFSAEMPDATLATLKIQPSEPRDSAVYFCASGLAYNEQFFGPGTRLTVL.

The chain uses TRBV9 and TRBJ1-2; D ambiguous. V was clipped by 1 base and J by 4 bases, with 8 bases between them. CDR3 length equals 13 residues. Germline V gene data show CDR1 as SGDLS and CDR2 as YYNGEE. CDR3 bases: TGTGCCAGCAGCGTAAGAGAGGGCTATGGCTACACCTTC. It translates to CASSVREGYGYTF.

The rearrangement links TRBV28 to TRBJ2-7; 7 bases line up with TRBD2. Trimming removed 3 bases from V and 0 bases from J; junction bases left unmatched: 5. The CDR3 covers 15 residues. Germline-derived CDR1 and CDR2 are MDHEN and SYDVKM. This CDR3 is CASSFPGGSSYEQYF. The CDR3 coding sequence is TGTGCCAGCAGTTTCCCGGGAGGTAGCTCCTACGAGCAGTACTTC. Drawing the rest from reference TRBV28 and TRBJ2-7, the complete variable domain is DVKVTQSSRYLVKRTGEKVFLECVQDMDHENMFWYRQDPGLGLRLIYFSYDVKMKEKGDIPEGYSVSREKKERFSLILESASTNQTSMYLCASSFPGGSSYEQYFGPGTRLTVT.

This clone was detected only a few times. The genes are TRBV5-6 and TRBJ1-4, with D unresolved. V lost 2 bases, J lost 8 bases, and 13 bases lay in between. Germline V gene data show CDR1 as SGHDT and CDR2 as YYEEEE. CDR3 length: 14 residues. In nucleotides, the CDR3 is TGTGCCAGCAGCTTTCGGAGTTTCGGAGAAAAACTGTTTTTT. As protein: CASSFRSFGEKLFF.

A few counts support this clone. The chain employs TRBV19 and TRBJ2-7, with D perhaps matching TRBD2 (6 bases). The CDR3 is made up of 15 amino acids. V lost 5 bases and J lost 4, with 18 bases in between. The germline V gene encodes CDR1 LNHDA and CDR2 SQIVND (reference sequence). The CDR3 DNA reads TGTGCCAGTAGTGGAGGGGAGCAGTATCCTTACGAGCAGTACGTC. This translates into CASSGGEQYPYEQYV.

The chain employs TRBV10-2 and TRBJ2-7; 8 bases map to TRBD2. Germline CDR1 reads WSHSY; CDR2 reads SAAADI. The CDR3 runs to 14 residues. Losses at the gene ends were 6 bases for V and 4 bases for J; bases not matched to a gene: 8. In DNA, the CDR3 is TGCGCCAGCAGGTCAGCGGGAGTCTTTTACGAGCAGTACTTC. Translation gives CASRSAGVFYEQYF.

The chain combines TRBV29-1 with TRBJ1-3, with D possibly TRBD1 on 5 matching bases. Trimming removed 2 bases at V and 8 bases at J, with 10 bases between. Germline values: CDR1 SQVTM, CDR2 ANQGSEA. The CDR3 is 12 amino acids. Written as DNA, the CDR3 is TGCAGCGTTGAACCCAGGGTTGACACCATATATTTT. This sequence encodes CSVEPRVDTIYF.

The V gene is TRBV15, the J gene TRBJ2-1; no reliable D call. Germline V CDR1 and CDR2: LNHNV, YYDKDF (reference sequence). V lost 0 bases, J lost 3 bases, and 9 bases lay in between. The CDR3 totals 15 residues. The CDR3 sequence: CATSRENLGYNEQFF. For the CDR3, the DNA is TGTGCCACCAGCAGAGAGAACCTAGGCTACAATGAGCAGTTCTTC.

The chain uses TRBV2 and TRBJ1-5; D is possibly TRBD1 (6 bases). Germline-derived CDR1 and CDR2 are SNHLY and FYNNEI. The CDR3 totals 18 residues. Trimming took off 1 base at V and 0 bases at J, with 16 bases between the two ends. CDR3 residues: CASSEVRTEYDSNQPQHF. CDR3 sequence (DNA): TGTGCCAGCAGTGAAGTGAGGACAGAATATGATAGCAATCAGCCCCAGCATTTT.

The CDR3 bases are TGTGCCAGCTCACCGAGTCCACAGGCTGAGACCGGGGAGCTGTTTTTT. This codes for CASSPSPQAETGELFF. This rearrangement joins TRBV18 to TRBJ2-2; weak D call: TRBD1 (5 bases). The germline V gene encodes CDR1 KGHSH and CDR2 LQKENI. V was pared by 3 bases and J by 5 bases, with 16 bases between. This CDR3 is 16 amino acids long.

The CDR3 region is CASSHFGTSSLYEQYF. In DNA, the CDR3 is TGTGCCAGCAGCCATTTTGGGACTAGTTCCCTCTACGAGCAGTACTTC. The V and J genes are TRBV28 and TRBJ2-7, with 8 bases matching TRBD2. CDR1 is MDHEN and CDR2 is SYDVKM in the germline V gene. The CDR3 is 16 residues long. Losses at the gene ends were 6 bases for V and 3 bases for J; bases not matched to a gene: 13.

The chain joins TRBV2 to TRBJ1-2; possibly TRBD1 for D (6 bases). CDR3 length: 14 residues. CDR1 is SNHLY, CDR2 FYNNEI, per germline. V lost 4 bases and J lost 2, with 11 bases in between. CDR3 sequence: CASSVGTQNYGYTF. The CDR3 DNA is TGTGCCAGCAGTGTGGGGACACAAAACTATGGCTACACCTTC.

This chain links TRBV19 with TRBJ2-7; the D gene is possibly TRBD1 (6 bases). CDR1 and CDR2 (germline): LNHDA, SQIVND (reference sequence). V lost 11 bases and J 6 bases, leaving 14 bases between the germline ends. The CDR3 consists of 11 residues. Written as DNA, the CDR3 is TGTGCCCTACGCTGGGGGCCCGAGCAGTACTTC. This sequence encodes CALRWGPEQYF.

This chain uses TRBV28 with TRBJ2-1; D remains unclear. Trimming shortened V by 2 bases and J by 2 bases, and 10 bases separated the two germline ends. Per the germline V gene, CDR1 is MDHEN and CDR2 is SYDVKM. This CDR3 comprises 15 residues. This CDR3 is CASSLDLEPYNEQFF. Written as DNA, the CDR3 is TGTGCCAGCAGTTTAGACCTGGAGCCCTACAATGAGCAGTTCTTC. Complete variable domain (other parts from reference TRBV28 and TRBJ2-1): DVKVTQSSRYLVKRTGEKVFLECVQDMDHENMFWYRQDPGLGLRLIYFSYDVKMKEKGDIPEGYSVSREKKERFSLILESASTNQTSMYLCASSLDLEPYNEQFFGPGTRLTVL.

The V call is TRBV28, the J call TRBJ2-1, with 8 bases identical to TRBD2. CDR1 and CDR2 from the germline V gene are MDHEN and SYDVKM. The CDR3 spans 13 residues. The trim removed 8 bases at V and 9 bases at J, leaving 9 bases unmatched. In DNA, the CDR3 is TGTGCCAGCGGGGGACTAGGGAGAGGTGAGCAGTTCTTC. Encoded protein: CASGGLGRGEQFF.

The J gene is TRBJ2-3, the V gene TRBV15; D is undetermined. V shed 3 bases and J shed 0 bases, with 7 bases lying between them. The CDR3 consists of 14 residues. From germline, CDR1 is LNHNV and CDR2 YYDKDF (reference sequence). The DNA for the CDR3 is TGTGCCACCAGCAGGCCGGGTAGCACAGATACGCAGTATTTT. Its protein product is CATSRPGSTDTQYF.

V usage is TRBV28 and J usage is TRBJ1-2; TRBD1 is a possible D gene (6 bases). The V and J ends lost 6 bases and 2 bases respectively, with 7 bases between them. This CDR3 is built from 12 residues. Per germline, CDR1 MDHEN and CDR2 SYDVKM. As DNA, the CDR3 is TGTGCCAGCAGCCAGGGGAACTATGGCTACACCTTC. Translating gives CASSQGNYGYTF.

Remarks on this clone: This sample also contains other DNA sequences that code for the same CDR3. The J gene is TRBJ1-2, the V gene TRBV19; the match to TRBD1 covers 10 bases. Germline-derived CDR1 and CDR2 are LNHDA and SQIVND (reference sequence). This CDR3 spans 13 amino acids. V trimming: 4 bases; J trimming: 8 bases; junction bases outside the gene matches: 4. CDR3 sequence reads: CASSTGTGDGYTF. The CDR3 DNA sequence: TGTGCCAGTAGTACTGGGACAGGGGACGGCTACACCTTC.

The CDR3 coding sequence is TGCGCCAGCAGTCAATTTGTTCGATCGCGGACTAGCGGGGGCTGGGGCACAGATACGCAGTATTTT. Translation gives CASSQFVRSRTSGGWGTDTQYF. This chain joins TRBV23-1 and TRBJ2-3, with 13 bases aligning to TRBD2. TRBV23-1 is treated as an ORF (open reading frame) with a function not yet certain. The V segment lost 1 base and the J segment 1 base; nucleotides outside the gene matches: 17. This CDR3 has 22 amino acids.

The chain employs TRBV6-5 and TRBJ2-1; possible D gene TRBD2, 5 bases. Germline V gene data show CDR1 as MNHEY and CDR2 as SVGAGI. The CDR3 covers 13 residues. Trimming pared 6 bases from V and 6 bases from J, leaving 12 bases between. The CDR3 reads CASRFTSSNEQFF. In DNA, the CDR3 is TGTGCCAGCAGATTTACTAGTTCCAATGAGCAGTTCTTC.

This sequence joins TRBV4-1 and TRBJ1-3; D is unclear. Germline CDR1 MGHRA, CDR2 YSYEKL. V shed 1 base and J shed 3 bases, with 7 bases lying between them. This CDR3 spans 14 amino acids. The CDR3 bases are TGCGCCAGCAGCCAAGGGAGCAGTGGAAACACCATATATTTT. Translating it yields CASSQGSSGNTIYF.